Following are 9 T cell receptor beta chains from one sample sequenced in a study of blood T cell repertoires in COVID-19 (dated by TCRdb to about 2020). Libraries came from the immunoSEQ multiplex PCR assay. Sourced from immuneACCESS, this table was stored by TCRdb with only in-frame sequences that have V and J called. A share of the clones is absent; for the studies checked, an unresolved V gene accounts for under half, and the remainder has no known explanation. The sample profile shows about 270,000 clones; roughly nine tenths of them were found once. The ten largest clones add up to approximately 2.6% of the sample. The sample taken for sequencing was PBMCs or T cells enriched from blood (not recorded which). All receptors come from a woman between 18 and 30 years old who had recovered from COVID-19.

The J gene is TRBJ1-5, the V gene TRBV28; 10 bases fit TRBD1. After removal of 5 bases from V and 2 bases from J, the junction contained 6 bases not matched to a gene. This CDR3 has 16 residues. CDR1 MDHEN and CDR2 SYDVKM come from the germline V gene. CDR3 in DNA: TGTGCCAGCAGTCGACAGGGGGCCCCCGGCAATCAGCCCCAGCATTTT. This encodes CASSRQGAPGNQPQHF.

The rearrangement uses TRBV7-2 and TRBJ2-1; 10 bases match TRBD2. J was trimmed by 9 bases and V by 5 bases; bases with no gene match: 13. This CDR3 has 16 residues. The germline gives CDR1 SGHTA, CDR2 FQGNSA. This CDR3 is CASSARTSGTAPEQFF. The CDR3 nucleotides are TGTGCCAGCAGCGCCCGGACTAGCGGAACTGCCCCTGAGCAGTTCTTC.

CDR3 bases: TGTGCCAGTACCCAAATGGGGACAGGGGGATCTGGAAACACCATATATTTT. It encodes CASTQMGTGGSGNTIYF. The rearrangement joins TRBV19 to TRBJ1-3; 11 bases line up with TRBD1. The CDR3 consists of 17 residues. CDR1 is LNHDA, CDR2 SQIVND, per germline (reference sequence). V lost 7 bases and J lost 1; bases outside the gene matches: 9.

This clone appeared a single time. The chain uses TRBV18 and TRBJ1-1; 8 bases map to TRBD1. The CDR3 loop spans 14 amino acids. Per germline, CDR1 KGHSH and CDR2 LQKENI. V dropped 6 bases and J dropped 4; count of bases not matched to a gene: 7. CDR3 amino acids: CASSLTGDGTEAFF. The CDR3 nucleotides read TGTGCCAGCTCGTTGACAGGGGACGGCACTGAAGCTTTCTTT. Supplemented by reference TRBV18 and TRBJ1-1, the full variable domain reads NAGVMQNPRHLVRRRGQEARLRCSPMKGHSHVYWYRQLPEEGLKFMVYLQKENIIDESGMPKERFSAEFPKEGPSILRIQQVVRGDSAAYFCASSLTGDGTEAFFGQGTRLTVV.

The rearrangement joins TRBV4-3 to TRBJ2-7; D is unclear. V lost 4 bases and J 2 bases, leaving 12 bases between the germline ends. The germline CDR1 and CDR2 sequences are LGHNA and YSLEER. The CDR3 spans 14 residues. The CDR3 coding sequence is TGCGCCAGCAGCCCCAAGATGAGGCCCTACGAGCAGTACTTC. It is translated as CASSPKMRPYEQYF.

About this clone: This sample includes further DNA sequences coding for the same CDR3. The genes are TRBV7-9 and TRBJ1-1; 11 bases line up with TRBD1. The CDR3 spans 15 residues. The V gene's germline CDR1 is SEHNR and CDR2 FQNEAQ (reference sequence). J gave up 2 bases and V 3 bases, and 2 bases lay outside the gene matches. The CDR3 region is CASSLGTGGNTEAFF. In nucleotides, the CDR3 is TGTGCCAGCAGCTTGGGGACAGGGGGAAACACTGAAGCTTTCTTT.

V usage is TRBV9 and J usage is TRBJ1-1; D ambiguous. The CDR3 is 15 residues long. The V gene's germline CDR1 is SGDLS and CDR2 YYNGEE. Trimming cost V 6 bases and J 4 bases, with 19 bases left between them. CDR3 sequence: CASNPLGGAGTEAFF. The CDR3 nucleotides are TGTGCCAGCAACCCTCTAGGAGGCGCCGGCACTGAAGCTTTCTTT. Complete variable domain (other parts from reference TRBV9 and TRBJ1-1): DSGVTQTPKHLITATGQRVTLRCSPRSGDLSVYWYQQSLDQGLQFLIQYYNGEERAKGNILERFSAQQFPDLHSELNLSSLELGDSALYFCASNPLGGAGTEAFFGQGTRLTVV.

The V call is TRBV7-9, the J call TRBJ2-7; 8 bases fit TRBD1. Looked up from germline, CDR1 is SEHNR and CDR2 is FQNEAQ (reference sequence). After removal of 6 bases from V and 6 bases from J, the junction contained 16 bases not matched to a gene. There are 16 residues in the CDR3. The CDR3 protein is CASSSRFQGASSEQYF. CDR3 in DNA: TGTGCCAGCAGTTCGCGATTCCAGGGGGCCAGTAGCGAGCAGTACTTC.

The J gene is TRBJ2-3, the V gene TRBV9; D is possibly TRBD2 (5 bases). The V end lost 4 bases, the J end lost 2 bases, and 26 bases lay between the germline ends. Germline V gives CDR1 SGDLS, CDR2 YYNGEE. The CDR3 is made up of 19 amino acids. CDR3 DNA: TGTGCCAGCAGCCCCGCACCCCAGCTAGCACGACCCGACACAGATACGCAGTATTTT. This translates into CASSPAPQLARPDTDTQYF.